These 15 T cell receptor beta chains were sequenced from one sample in a study of cytomegalovirus exposure and HLA in healthy donors. It was with 60 Vbeta and 13 Jbeta primers that the PCR ran. Sequencing used immunoSEQ multiplex PCR; TCRdb keeps in-frame clones, though not all of them. This table holds under 150,000 clones, 76% found once. The sequencing sample was made of PBMCs. These receptors all come from a man aged 18 to 29 in good health and CMV-seronegative.

The chain recombines TRBV2 with TRBJ2-1; the D is unclear. Trimming removed 5 bases from V and 5 bases from J, with 7 bases in between. CDR1 SNHLY and CDR2 FYNNEI come from the germline V gene. The CDR3 is 12 residues long. The CDR3 region has the DNA TGTGCCAGCAGTTCTTCCCACAATGAGCAGTTCTTC. Its protein product is CASSSSHNEQFF.

The CDR3 coding sequence is TGTGCCAGTAGTATTCCGGGCAGGGCGTTAACCGGGGAGCTGTTTTTT. Translation: CASSIPGRALTGELFF. V usage is TRBV19 and J usage is TRBJ2-2; D possibly corresponds to TRBD1 (5 bases). V lost 3 bases and J 5 bases, leaving 16 bases between the germline ends. The CDR3 consists of 16 residues. Looked up from germline, CDR1 is LNHDA and CDR2 is SQIVND (reference sequence).

The rearrangement links TRBV15 to TRBJ2-7; tentative D call: TRBD1 (6 bases). The CDR3 extends over 17 amino acids. V was cut by 2 bases and J by 2 bases, with 19 bases left in between. Per the germline V gene, CDR1 is LNHNV and CDR2 is YYDKDF (reference sequence). CDR3 in amino acids: CATSRSNTGTLTYEQYF. CDR3 DNA: TGTGCCACCAGCAGATCCAACACCGGGACACTAACCTACGAGCAGTACTTC.

The chain recombines TRBV28 with TRBJ2-3, with 10 bases that match TRBD2. Germline V gene sequence: CDR1 MDHEN, CDR2 SYDVKM. The ends lost 7 bases at V and 2 bases at J; junction bases unmatched: 6. The CDR3 sequence is 15 residues long. The CDR3: CASNLSGRHTDTQYF. CDR3 DNA: TGTGCCAGCAACCTTAGCGGGAGGCACACAGATACGCAGTATTTT.

The chain carries TRBV11-1 and TRBJ2-3; D gene ambiguous. Trimming shortened V by 0 bases and J by 4 bases, and 11 bases separated the two germline ends. Germline CDR1 and CDR2: SGHAT and FQDESV (reference sequence). The CDR3 runs 15 residues. The CDR3 loop reads CASSLASLGSDTQYF. CDR3 DNA sequence: TGTGCCAGCAGCTTAGCCTCCTTGGGCTCAGATACGCAGTATTTT.

In its sample, this clone was seen a few times. The rearrangement joins TRBV10-3 to TRBJ2-3; weak D call: TRBD1 (5 bases). Germline CDR1 and CDR2: ENHRY and SYGVKD. This CDR3 comprises 15 residues. The ends were cut back, 4 bases at V and 2 bases at J, with 13 bases in the middle. In DNA form, the CDR3 reads TGTGCCATCAGTGGGGGCAGGAGTTTCACAGATACGCAGTATTTT. Encoded protein: CAISGGRSFTDTQYF.

The chain employs TRBV5-1 and TRBJ2-1, with 9 bases identical to TRBD2. The V and J ends lost 2 bases and 10 bases, in that order; junction bases with no gene match: 7. The CDR3 spans 14 residues. Germline V lookup: CDR1 SGHRS, CDR2 YFSETQ. The CDR3 DNA reads as TGCGCCAGCAGCTTTGGCGGGAGGGAGGAGGAGCAGTTCTTC. This translates into CASSFGGREEEQFF.

V gene TRBV30 combines with J gene TRBJ2-3, with TRBD2 matching 14 bases. The CDR3 loop spans 16 amino acids. V lost 5 bases, J lost 4 bases, and 8 bases stayed unmatched. Germline lookup yields CDR1 GTSNPN and CDR2 SVGIG (reference sequence). CDR3 DNA sequence: TGTGCCTGGGCACCAGGACTAGCGGGGGGTTCAGATACGCAGTATTTT. Protein: CAWAPGLAGGSDTQYF.

The CDR3 spells CASRAGDRNTEAFF. Here the CDR3 DNA reads TGTGCCTCGAGAGCCGGGGACAGAAACACTGAAGCTTTCTTT. V and J are TRBV11-3 and TRBJ1-1, with 7 bases identical to TRBD1. The germline V gene encodes CDR1 SGHNT and CDR2 YENEEA. V was clipped by 11 bases and J by 2 bases; unmatched bases: 11. The CDR3 consists of 14 residues.

The chain combines TRBV30 with TRBJ1-3, with 7 bases identical to TRBD1. Germline CDR1 is GTSNPN and CDR2 is SVGIG (reference sequence). V lost 1 base, J lost 2 bases, and 8 bases stayed unmatched. The CDR3 has 16 amino acids. In DNA form, the CDR3 reads TGTGCCTGGAGTGCTCTAACAGGGGCGGCTGGAAACACCATATATTTT. This encodes CAWSALTGAAGNTIYF.

This sequence joins TRBV20-1 and TRBJ1-1; 7 bases agree with TRBD1. Trimming took 5 bases from V and 7 from J; bases not matched to a gene: 4. CDR1 is DFQATT and CDR2 is SNEGSKA in the germline V gene (reference sequence). The CDR3 loop spans 11 amino acids. The CDR3 DNA reads as TGCAGTGCTGGGGACAGTTTTGAAGCTTTCTTT. This translates into CSAGDSFEAFF.

The V and J genes are TRBV29-1 and TRBJ2-7, with TRBD2 matching over 8 bases. The ends lost 6 bases at V and 3 bases at J; junction bases unmatched: 10. Germline-derived CDR1 and CDR2 are SQVTM and ANQGSEA. This CDR3 has 14 amino acids. The CDR3 sequence: CSVGELAVNYEQYF. The CDR3 DNA follows: TGCAGCGTCGGCGAACTAGCGGTTAACTACGAGCAGTACTTC.

The rearrangement joins TRBV4-2 to TRBJ2-6, with TRBD2 matching over 13 bases. The CDR3 is 18 amino acids. Germline CDR1 reads LGHNA; CDR2 reads YNFKEQ. V gave up 1 base and J gave up 0 bases; unmatched junction bases: 0. Here the CDR3 reads CASSQGTSGSSGANVLTF. The CDR3 region has the DNA TGTGCCAGCAGCCAAGGGACTAGCGGGAGCTCTGGGGCCAACGTCCTGACTTTC.

The V and J genes are TRBV7-9 and TRBJ1-5; possible D gene TRBD1, 5 bases. V shed 1 base and J shed 0 bases, with 13 bases lying between them. This CDR3 has 17 residues. CDR1 and CDR2 (germline): SEHNR, FQNEAQ (reference sequence). In nucleotides, the CDR3 is TGTGCCAGCAGCTTAGAGTCGACAGCCCATAGCAATCAGCCCCAGCATTTT. Its translation is CASSLESTAHSNQPQHF.

This clone was counted only a few times. The CDR3 loop reads CASSQSYWNRGLYGYTF. CDR3 sequence (DNA): TGCGCCAGCAGTCAATCGTATTGGAACAGGGGCCTCTATGGCTACACCTTC. This chain joins TRBV23-1 and TRBJ1-2; 7 bases map to TRBD1. TRBV23-1 is annotated as an ORF whose role is uncertain. Trimming cost V 0 bases and J 4 bases; bases outside gene matches: 11. The CDR3 is 17 amino acids.